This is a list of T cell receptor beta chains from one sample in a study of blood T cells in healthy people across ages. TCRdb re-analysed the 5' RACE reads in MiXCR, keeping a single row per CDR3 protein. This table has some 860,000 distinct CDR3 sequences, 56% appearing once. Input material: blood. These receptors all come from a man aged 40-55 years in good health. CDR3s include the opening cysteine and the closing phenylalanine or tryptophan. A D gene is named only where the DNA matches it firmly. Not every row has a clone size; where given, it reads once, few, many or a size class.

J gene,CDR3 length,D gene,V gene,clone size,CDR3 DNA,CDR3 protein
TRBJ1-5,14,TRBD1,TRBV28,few,TGTGCCAGCAGACAAGAAGGGGGCTTTCAGCCCCAGCATTTT,CASRQEGGFQPQHF
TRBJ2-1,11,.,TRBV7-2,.,TGTGCCAGCACCGGGCTCAATGAGCAGTTCTTC,CASTGLNEQFF
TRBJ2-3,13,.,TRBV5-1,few,TGCGCCAGCAGCTCTGACAGCTTGGATACGCAGTATTTT,CASSSDSLDTQYF
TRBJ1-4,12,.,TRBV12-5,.,TGTGCTAGTGGCCTGGCCGTGGAAAAACTGTTTTTT,CASGLAVEKLFF
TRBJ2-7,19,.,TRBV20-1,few,TGCAGTGCTAGAGATAAGCACGGGGGCCGAAGCCTAAGCTCCTACGAGCAGTACTTC,CSARDKHGGRSLSSYEQYF
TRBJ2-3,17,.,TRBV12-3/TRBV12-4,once,TGTGCCAGCAGTTTAAAGACGCGGGAACTTGCGGGGGATACGCAGTATTTT,CASSLKTRELAGDTQYF
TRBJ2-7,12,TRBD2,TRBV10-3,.,TGTGCCACCGGGACTAGCTCCTACGAGCAGTACTTC,CATGTSSYEQYF
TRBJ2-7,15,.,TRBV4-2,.,TGTGCCAGCAGCCAAGTGGGGCAGGGAGTCTACGAGCAGTACTTC,CASSQVGQGVYEQYF
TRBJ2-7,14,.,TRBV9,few,TGTGCCAGCAGCCCCGGGAGCAGCTCCTACGAGCAGTACTTC,CASSPGSSSYEQYF
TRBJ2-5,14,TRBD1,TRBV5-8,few,TGTGCCAGCATCCCTCGGACAGGGGGAGAGACCCAGTACTTC,CASIPRTGGETQYF
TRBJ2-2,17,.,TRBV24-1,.,TGTGCCACCAGTGGCAGGGGATCGGTGGCGAACACCGGGGAGCTGTTTTTT,CATSGRGSVANTGELFF
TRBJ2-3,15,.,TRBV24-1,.,TGTGCCACCAGTGCGTCCACCCTGAGCACAGATACGCAGTATTTT,CATSASTLSTDTQYF
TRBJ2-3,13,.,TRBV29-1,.,TGCAGCGTTCCGGCGACAGGATCAGATACGCAGTATTTT,CSVPATGSDTQYF
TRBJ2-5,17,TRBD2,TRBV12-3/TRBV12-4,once,TGTGCCAGCAGTTTCCTAGCGGGGGGTCCTGGCCAAGAGACCCAGTACTTC,CASSFLAGGPGQETQYF
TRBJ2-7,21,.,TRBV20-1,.,TGCAGTGCTAGAGATCGGGGAGCTGGTTTCCGAGGGGGTAGTAACCCCTACGAGCAGTACTTC,CSARDRGAGFRGGSNPYEQYF
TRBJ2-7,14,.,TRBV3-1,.,TGTGCCAGCAGCCTCCCTACAGTCCCCATCGAGCAGTACTTC,CASSLPTVPIEQYF
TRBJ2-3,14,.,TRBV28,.,TGTGCCAGCAGCGGATTACTGAATGCGGATACGCAGTATTTT,CASSGLLNADTQYF
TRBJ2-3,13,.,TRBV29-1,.,TGCAGCAAAGTCGGAAGGGCCACAGATACGCAGTATTTT,CSKVGRATDTQYF
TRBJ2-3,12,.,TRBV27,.,TGTGCCAGCAGTCTGGGATGGGATACGCAGTATTTT,CASSLGWDTQYF
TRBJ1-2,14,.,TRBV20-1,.,TGCAGTGCTGAAGTGCACGGACAAGAGGGAGGCTACACCTTC,CSAEVHGQEGGYTF
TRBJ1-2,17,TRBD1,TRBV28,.,TGTGCCAGCATCCCAACGGACAGGTCTCGTAGTCGGGGCGGCTACACCTTC,CASIPTDRSRSRGGYTF
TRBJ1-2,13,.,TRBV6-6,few,TGTGCCAGCAGTCTGGACGCAGGGCGAGGCTACACCTTC,CASSLDAGRGYTF
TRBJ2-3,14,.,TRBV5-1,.,TGCGCCAGCAGCTTGGAGGTCAGCCTAGATACGCAGTATTTT,CASSLEVSLDTQYF
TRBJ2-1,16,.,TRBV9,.,TGTGCCAGCAGCGTAGCTTTAGGGGGGGGGCTGAATGAGCAGTTCTTC,CASSVALGGGLNEQFF
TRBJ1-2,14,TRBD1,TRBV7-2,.,TGTGCCAGCAGCTTACTAGCAGGGGGCACTGGCTACACCTTC,CASSLLAGGTGYTF
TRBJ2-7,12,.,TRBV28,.,TGTGCCAGCAGTCCTCCTTGGGCCGAGCAGTACTTC,CASSPPWAEQYF
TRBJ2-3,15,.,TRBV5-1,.,TGCGCCAGCAGCTTTGACGCTACAGGGTCAGATACGCAGTATTTT,CASSFDATGSDTQYF
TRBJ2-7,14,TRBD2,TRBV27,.,TGTGCCAGCAACAGTCGGGGGGTTTCCTACGAGCAGTACTTC,CASNSRGVSYEQYF
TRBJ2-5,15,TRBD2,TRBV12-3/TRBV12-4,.,TGTGCCAGCAGTTTTAGGCGGGGGGGCCTTACTGAGCAGTACTTC,CASSFRRGGLTEQYF
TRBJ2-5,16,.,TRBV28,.,TGTGCCAGCAGTCAAATCCCCCGTCTGGAGGTAAAGACCCAGTACTTC,CASSQIPRLEVKTQYF
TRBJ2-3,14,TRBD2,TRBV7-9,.,TGTGCCAGCAGCCGAGCGACTAGCGAGGGCACGCAGTATTTT,CASSRATSEGTQYF
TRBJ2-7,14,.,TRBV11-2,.,TGTGCCAGCAGCAGGATGGGCTCCTACAATGAGCAGTACTTC,CASSRMGSYNEQYF
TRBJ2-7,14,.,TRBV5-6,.,TGTGCCAGCAGCTTCAGGGGCCGAACCTACGAGCAGTACTTC,CASSFRGRTYEQYF
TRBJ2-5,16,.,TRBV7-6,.,TGTGCCAGCAGCTTGGGCGGTATGCGCGCTAAAGAGACCCAGTACTTC,CASSLGGMRAKETQYF
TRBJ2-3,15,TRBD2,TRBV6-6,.,TGTGCCAGCAGACCTCTAGCGGGGGGGAGAGATACGCAGTATTTT,CASRPLAGGRDTQYF
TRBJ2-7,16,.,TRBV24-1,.,TGTGCCACCAGTGATTTAAACCGCGCGAGTCCCTACGAGCAGTACTTC,CATSDLNRASPYEQYF
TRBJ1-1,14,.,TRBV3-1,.,TGTGCCAGCAGCCCCGGACTAGCGGGCTTTGAAGCTTTCTTT,CASSPGLAGFEAFF
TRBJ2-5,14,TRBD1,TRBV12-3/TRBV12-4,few,TGTGCCAGCAGTTTCTCAGGGGGCCAAAAGACCCAGTACTTC,CASSFSGGQKTQYF
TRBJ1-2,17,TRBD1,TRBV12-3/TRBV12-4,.,TGTGCCAGCAGTTTAGCTGCAAGGCGGACAGGGGCAAATGGCTACACCTTC,CASSLAARRTGANGYTF
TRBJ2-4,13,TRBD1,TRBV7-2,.,TGTGCCAGCAGGAAGGGACAGGGATACATTCAGTACTTC,CASRKGQGYIQYF
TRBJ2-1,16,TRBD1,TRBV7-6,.,TGTGCCAGCAGTTACTGGGACAGGGGAAATCGCAATGAGCAGTTCTTC,CASSYWDRGNRNEQFF
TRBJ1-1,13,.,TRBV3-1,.,TGTGCCAGCAGCAGGGTCATGAACACTGAAGCTTTCTTT,CASSRVMNTEAFF
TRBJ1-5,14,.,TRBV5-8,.,TGTGCCAGCAGCGCGGGACGGGGCAATCAGCCCCAGCATTTT,CASSAGRGNQPQHF
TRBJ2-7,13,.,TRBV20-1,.,TGCAGTGCTAGCTTCGCGGTTTCCTACGAGCAGTACTTC,CSASFAVSYEQYF
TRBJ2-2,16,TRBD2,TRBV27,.,TGTGCCAGCAGTTTATGGGGGGGAATGAACACCGGGGAGCTGTTTTTT,CASSLWGGMNTGELFF